Listed here are 11 T cell receptor beta chains from one sample, sequenced in a study of T cells after yellow fever vaccination. TCRdb re-analysed the 5' RACE reads in MiXCR, keeping a single row per CDR3 protein. This sample carries a few hundred thousand distinct CDR3 sequences, approximately 6% of them seen once, and the ten largest clones take over 12%. The source was PBMCs, collected 5 days after the yellow fever booster vaccination. These receptor sequences come from a man in his thirties or forties who received the YFV17D yellow fever vaccine.

V gene TRBV29-1 combines with J gene TRBJ2-3; TRBD1 is a possible D gene (6 bases). The germline gives CDR1 SQVTM, CDR2 ANQGSEA. Trimming took off 1 base at V and 14 bases at J, with 10 bases between the two ends. This CDR3 comprises 10 residues. The DNA of the CDR3 is TGCAGCGTTGAAGGGACAGATCCGTATTTT. It translates to CSVEGTDPYF.

This clonotype was observed at least ten times. The chain couples TRBV7-6 to TRBJ2-5; D not certain. The CDR3 is 13 amino acids. Germline assignment: CDR1 SGHVS and CDR2 FNYEAQ. The V and J ends lost 5 bases and 1 base respectively, with 8 bases between them. The chain's CDR3 is CASSTQRQETQYF. Written as DNA, the CDR3 is TGTGCCAGCAGCACCCAGCGCCAAGAGACCCAGTACTTC.

Many counts were recorded for this clonotype. The V and J genes are TRBV18 and TRBJ2-7; TRBD1 matches at 8 bases. Per germline, CDR1 KGHSH and CDR2 LQKENI. The CDR3 is 15 residues long. V lost 6 bases, J lost 6 bases, and 13 bases stayed unmatched. Written as DNA, the CDR3 is TGTGCCAGCTCGCTCCAGGGGGACAGGACCGGCGAGCAGTACTTC. Amino acids: CASSLQGDRTGEQYF.

The chain has TRBV11-1 and TRBJ2-6; 8 bases agree with TRBD2. J was trimmed by 0 bases and V by 5 bases; bases with no gene match: 9. The CDR3 runs to 18 residues. Germline V lookup: CDR1 SGHAT, CDR2 FQDESV (reference sequence). The CDR3 DNA sequence: TGTGCCAGCAGCCCCCCGGGACTAGATAGCTCTGGGGCCAACGTCCTGACTTTC. The encoded protein is CASSPPGLDSSGANVLTF. The full variable domain, in which reference TRBV11-1 and TRBJ2-6 provide the parts outside the CDR3, is EAEVAQSPRYKITEKSQAVAFWCDPISGHATLYWYRQILGQGPELLVQFQDESVVDDSQLPKDRFSAERLKGVDSTLKIQPAELGDSAMYLCASSPPGLDSSGANVLTFGAGSRLTVL.

A word on this clonotype: At one end, the junction sequence differs from germline, possibly due to a read error. The rearrangement uses TRBV20-1 and TRBJ2-1; TRBD2 is a possible D gene (6 bases). Germline V gene lookup returns CDR1 DFQATT and CDR2 SNEGSKA (reference sequence). The CDR3 sequence is 16 residues long. Here the CDR3 DNA reads TGCTGTGCTAGAAATAGCGGAGGGCCCTCCTACAATGAGCAGTTCTTC. As protein: CCARNSGGPSYNEQFF.

The chain joins TRBV29-1 to TRBJ2-2; D gene ambiguous. The V end was cut by 4 bases, the J end by 4 bases, with 13 bases between. Germline V lookup: CDR1 SQVTM, CDR2 ANQGSEA. The CDR3 extends over 14 amino acids. CDR3 sequence (DNA): TGCAGCGTTGCCTCTGGGCAAGCCACCGGGGAGCTGTTTTTT. Translated, it gives CSVASGQATGELFF.

In this sample, this clonotype turned up many times. The chain employs TRBV29-1 and TRBJ2-7; D gene unclear. Trimming removed 5 bases at V and 1 base at J, with 15 bases between. The CDR3 sequence is 14 residues long. CDR1 and CDR2 (germline): SQVTM, ANQGSEA. The CDR3 sequence is CSVRVWVSSYEQYF. Written as DNA, the CDR3 is TGCAGCGTTCGAGTGTGGGTTTCTTCCTACGAGCAGTACTTC.

This clonotype has ten or more counts. This chain links TRBV5-5 with TRBJ2-5, with D perhaps TRBD2 (6 bases). Trimming left V 1 base short and J 4 bases short, with 8 bases between. The CDR3 is 13 residues long. The germline CDR1 and CDR2 sequences are SGHKS and YYEKEE (reference sequence). The CDR3 spells CASSLRGLETQYF. The CDR3 DNA is TGTGCCAGCAGCTTGCGGGGGTTAGAGACCCAGTACTTC.

This clonotype was counted ten times or more. The chain employs TRBV7-9 and TRBJ2-7; TRBD2 is a possible D gene (6 bases). Germline V lookup: CDR1 SEHNR, CDR2 FQNEAQ (reference sequence). This CDR3 is 15 amino acids long. V shed 3 bases and J shed 2 bases, with 14 bases lying between them. CDR3 in amino acids: CASSFSLAEAYEQYF. DNA for the CDR3: TGTGCCAGCAGCTTTTCATTAGCGGAAGCCTACGAGCAGTACTTC.

This clonotype came up many times. The gene calls are TRBV4-3 and TRBJ2-7; tentatively, D is TRBD2 (6 bases). This CDR3 is built from 13 residues. V lost 0 bases and J 4 bases, leaving 7 bases between the germline ends. Per germline, CDR1 LGHNA and CDR2 YSLEER. The CDR3 sequence: CASSQDGGYEQYF. The CDR3, as DNA: TGCGCCAGCAGCCAAGACGGAGGGTACGAGCAGTACTTC.

This clonotype was seen repeatedly, ten times or more. This chain joins TRBV12-3 or TRBV12-4 and TRBJ1-3, with D possibly being TRBD1 (5 bases). The CDR3 runs to 14 residues. Trimming removed 4 bases from V and 4 bases from J, with 11 bases in between. The CDR3 here is CASSSPGSGNTIYF. The CDR3 bases are TGTGCCAGCAGTTCCCCAGGGAGCGGAAACACCATATATTTT.